A selection of T cell receptor beta chains follows, all from one sample in a study of blood T cell repertoires in COVID-19. Assay: immunoSEQ multiplex PCR; the TCRdb copy retains only in-frame clones and omits some. The sample lists about 64,000 clones, roughly 76% occurring once. The specimen was peripheral blood. The receptors come from a human donor in a cohort sampled during active COVID-19. Both conserved end residues are part of each CDR3. D genes are given only for firm matches. Rows give clone size only sometimes, using once, few, many, or a class for an expanded clone.

size,V,D,J,CDR3,DNA
.,TRBV9,.,TRBJ2-5,CASSVVGFGETQYF,TGTGCCAGCAGCGTAGTCGGGTTCGGGGAGACCCAGTACTTC
few,TRBV7-2,.,TRBJ2-5,CASSPQGQRQETQYF,TGTGCCAGCAGCCCCCAGGGCCAGAGGCAAGAGACCCAGTACTTC
.,TRBV3-1/TRBV3-2,.,TRBJ1-2,CASSPGYGYTF,TGTGCCAGCAGCCCAGGCTATGGCTACACCTTC
once,TRBV28,TRBD1,TRBJ1-5,CASSLSTRGEQPQHF,TGTGCCAGCAGCTTATCTACCAGGGGGGAGCAGCCCCAGCATTTT
few,TRBV4-1,.,TRBJ1-2,CASSRVEGDFAYTF,TGCGCCAGCAGCCGAGTCGAGGGAGATTTTGCCTACACCTTC
.,TRBV29-1,TRBD1,TRBJ2-7,CSVVQGTYEQYF,TGCAGCGTTGTACAGGGGACCTACGAGCAGTACTTC
.,TRBV9,TRBD1,TRBJ1-6,CASSTRDSYNSPLHF,TGTGCCAGCAGCACCAGGGACAGTTATAATTCACCCCTCCACTTT
.,TRBV30,.,TRBJ1-6,CAWTPVGWGRDNSPLHF,TGTGCCTGGACCCCCGTTGGGTGGGGCCGGGATAATTCACCCCTCCACTTT
.,TRBV5-5,TRBD1,TRBJ1-2,CASSLEGQPYGYTF,TGTGCCAGCAGCTTGGAGGGACAGCCCTATGGCTACACCTTC
once,TRBV29-1,TRBD2,TRBJ2-3,CSVPATSGRTDTQYF,TGCAGCGTCCCTGCTACTAGCGGACGCACAGATACGCAGTATTTT
.,TRBV21-1,.,TRBJ2-7,CASSKGEVPYEQYF,TGTGCCAGCAGCAAAGGTGAGGTCCCCTACGAGCAGTACTTC
.,TRBV9,.,TRBJ2-7,CASSASGHLSYEQYF,TGTGCCAGCAGCGCTAGTGGACACTTATCCTACGAGCAGTACTTC
.,TRBV3-1/TRBV3-2,TRBD1,TRBJ2-5,CASSQDLDRVKTQYF,TGTGCCAGCAGCCAAGATCTGGACAGGGTAAAGACCCAGTACTTC
.,TRBV6-5,TRBD1,TRBJ2-4,CASSYGAGGLNIQYF,TGTGCCAGCAGTTACGGGGCAGGGGGCCTCAACATTCAGTACTTC
.,TRBV6-1,.,TRBJ2-7,CASSEGAGGIGEQYF,TGTGCCAGCAGTGAAGGGGCAGGGGGGATCGGCGAGCAGTACTTC
.,TRBV28,.,TRBJ1-1,CASRVRWGLANTEAFF,TGTGCCAGCAGAGTGCGCTGGGGACTCGCGAACACTGAAGCTTTCTTT
once,TRBV5-1,TRBD1,TRBJ1-1,CASRTGTNTEAFF,TGCGCCAGCCGGACAGGGACGAACACTGAAGCTTTCTTT
.,TRBV10-2,TRBD1,TRBJ1-6,CASSSGGSYNSPLHF,TGCGCCAGCAGTTCAGGGGGCTCCTATAATTCACCCCTCCACTTT
few,TRBV28,.,TRBJ2-5,CASDTQETQYF,TGTGCCAGCGACACGCAAGAGACCCAGTACTTC
.,TRBV19,TRBD1,TRBJ2-1,CATSDRGNEQFF,TGTGCCACTTCGGACAGGGGCAATGAGCAGTTCTTC
.,TRBV19,.,TRBJ1-6,CASISGEGRSPLHF,TGTGCCAGTATATCGGGGGAAGGTAGATCACCCCTCCACTTT
.,TRBV5-1,TRBD1,TRBJ1-5,CASSLVQGGMGNQPQHF,TGCGCCAGCAGCTTGGTTCAGGGGGGAATGGGCAATCAGCCCCAGCATTTT
.,TRBV25-1,TRBD1,TRBJ2-2,CASSDWTGESGELFF,TGTGCCAGCAGTGATTGGACAGGGGAATCCGGGGAGCTGTTTTTT
few,TRBV29-1,.,TRBJ1-5,CSVGDLNQPQHF,TGCAGCGTTGGGGACTTAAATCAGCCCCAGCATTTT
.,TRBV28,.,TRBJ1-5,CASSLSLAGNQPQHF,TGTGCCAGCAGTCTCTCGTTAGCCGGCAATCAGCCCCAGCATTTT
few,TRBV6-2/TRBV6-3,.,TRBJ2-1,CASSYAGSGQFF,TGTGCCAGCAGTTACGCGGGTAGCGGGCAGTTCTTC
.,TRBV27,TRBD2,TRBJ2-3,CASSFLGAGVGDTQYF,TGTGCCAGCAGTTTTCTCGGAGCGGGGGTTGGGGATACGCAGTATTTT
.,TRBV15,.,TRBJ1-5,CATSRDSRDQPQHF,TGTGCCACCAGCAGAGACTCGAGAGATCAGCCCCAGCATTTT
.,TRBV15,TRBD1,TRBJ2-7,CATSRELGQSRSSYEQYF,TGTGCCACCAGCAGAGAGCTGGGACAGAGCCGGAGCTCCTACGAGCAGTACTTC
.,TRBV7-6,TRBD1,TRBJ2-7,CASSLGTGGSLSYEQYF,TGTGCCAGCAGCTTAGGGACAGGGGGTTCCCTCTCCTACGAGCAGTACTTC
.,TRBV27,TRBD2,TRBJ2-2,CASSLSSGGVTGELFF,TGTGCCAGCAGTTTATCTAGCGGGGGGGTAACCGGGGAGCTGTTTTTT
.,TRBV6-5,TRBD1,TRBJ2-3,CAVGQGTDTQYF,TGTGCCGTGGGACAGGGAACAGATACGCAGTATTTT
once,TRBV20-1,.,TRBJ2-2,CSASRGGGDTGELFF,TGCAGTGCTAGTCGGGGAGGGGGGGACACCGGGGAGCTGTTTTTT
.,TRBV25-1,.,TRBJ2-3,CASSDQVGLTDTQYF,TGTGCCAGCAGTGATCAGGTTGGGTTGACAGATACGCAGTATTTT
.,TRBV7-9,TRBD1,TRBJ2-7,CVSSPRQGQYEQYF,TGTGTCAGCAGCCCGAGACAGGGTCAGTACGAGCAGTACTTC
.,TRBV27,TRBD1,TRBJ2-7,CASRPDFRSPGQGYEQYF,TGTGCCAGCAGACCCGATTTTAGGTCTCCGGGACAGGGTTACGAGCAGTACTTC
.,TRBV19,.,TRBJ1-1,CASQGMNTEAFF,TGTGCCAGCCAGGGAATGAACACTGAAGCTTTCTTT